The source of this TCR beta chain is a study of graft-versus-host responses after intestinal transplantation. Findings and limits, study-wide: GvH clones surfaced in recipient marrow, some emerging earlier in ileum or blood. Early HvG declines after transplant were associated with peak circulating GvH clone levels.

A note on this clone: The antigen is not known. One junction end disagrees with the germline gene, perhaps due to a read error.

This CDR3 is built from 12 residues. Germline CDR1 reads SQVTM; CDR2 reads ANQGSEA. The method was immunoSEQ multiplex PCR; TCRdb's version includes in-frame clones alone and lacks a portion of them. Among about 100,000 clones listed, about nine tenths were seen once. The chain recombines TRBV29-1 with TRBJ1-5, with TRBD1 as a possible D gene (6 bases). The input for sequencing was unstimulated CD4+ T cells sorted from spleen or lymph node cells, taken before transplant. The receptor's source is a human donor who was the organ donor for an intestinal transplant. This chain's CDR3 is CSVGTGSQLQHF. Written as DNA, the CDR3 is TGCAGCGTCGGTACAGGGTCCCAGCTCCAGCATTTT.